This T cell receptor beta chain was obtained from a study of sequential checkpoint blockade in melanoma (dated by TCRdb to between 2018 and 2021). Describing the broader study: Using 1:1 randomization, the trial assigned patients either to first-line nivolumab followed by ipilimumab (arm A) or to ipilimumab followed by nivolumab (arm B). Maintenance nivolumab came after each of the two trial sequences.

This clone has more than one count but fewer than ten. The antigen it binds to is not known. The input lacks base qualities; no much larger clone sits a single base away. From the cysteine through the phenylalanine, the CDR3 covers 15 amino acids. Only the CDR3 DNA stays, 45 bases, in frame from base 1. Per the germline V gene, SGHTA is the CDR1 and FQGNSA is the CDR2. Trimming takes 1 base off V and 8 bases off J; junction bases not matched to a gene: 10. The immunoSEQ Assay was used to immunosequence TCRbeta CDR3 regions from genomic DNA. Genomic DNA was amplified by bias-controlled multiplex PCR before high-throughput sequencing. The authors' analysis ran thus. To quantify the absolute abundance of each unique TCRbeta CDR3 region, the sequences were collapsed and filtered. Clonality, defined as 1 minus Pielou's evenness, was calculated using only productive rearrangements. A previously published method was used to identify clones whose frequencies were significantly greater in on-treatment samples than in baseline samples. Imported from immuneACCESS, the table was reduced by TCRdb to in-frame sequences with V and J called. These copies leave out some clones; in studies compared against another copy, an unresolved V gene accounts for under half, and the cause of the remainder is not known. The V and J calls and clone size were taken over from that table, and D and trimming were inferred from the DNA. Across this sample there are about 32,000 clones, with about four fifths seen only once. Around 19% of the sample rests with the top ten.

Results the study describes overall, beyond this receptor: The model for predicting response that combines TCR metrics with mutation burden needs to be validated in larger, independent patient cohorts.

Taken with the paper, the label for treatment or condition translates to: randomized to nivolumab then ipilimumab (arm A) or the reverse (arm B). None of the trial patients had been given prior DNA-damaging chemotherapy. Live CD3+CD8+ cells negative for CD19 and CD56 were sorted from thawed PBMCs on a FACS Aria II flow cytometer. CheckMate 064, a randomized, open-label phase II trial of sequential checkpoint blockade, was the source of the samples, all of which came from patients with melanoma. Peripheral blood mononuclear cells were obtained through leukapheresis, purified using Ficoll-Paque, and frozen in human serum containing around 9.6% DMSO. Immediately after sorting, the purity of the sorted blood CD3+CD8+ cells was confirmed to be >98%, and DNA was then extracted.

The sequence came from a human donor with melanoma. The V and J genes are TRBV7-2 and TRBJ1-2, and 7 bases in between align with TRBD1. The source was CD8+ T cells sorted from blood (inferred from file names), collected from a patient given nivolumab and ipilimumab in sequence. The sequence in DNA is TGTGCCAGCAGCTTAGACAGGGGCTACCACCCCGGCTACACCTTC. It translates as CASSLDRGYHPGYTF.